The 16 T cell receptor beta chains below were found in one sample sequenced in a study of PD-1 blockade in classical Hodgkin lymphoma. Time point in this sample: newly diagnosed, previously untreated cHL patient sample. Purified CD4+ T cells were obtained from thawed PBMCs through magnetic negative selection. Produced via immunoSEQ multiplex PCR; TCRdb's table is partial and in-frame only. This table holds 24,000 or so clones, about 89% found once. Material for sequencing was CD4+ T cells from blood. These receptors were collected from a human donor with classical Hodgkin lymphoma.

The table lists this clone with a count of one. This chain joins TRBV6-5 and TRBJ1-4, with 8 positions matching TRBD1. CDR1 MNHEY and CDR2 SVGAGI come from the germline V gene. The CDR3 consists of 13 residues. V was pared by 5 bases and J by 10 bases, with 6 bases of the junction left unmatched. CDR3 sequence (DNA): TGTGCCAGCAGTCGGGACAGGAGGGGAAAACTGTTTTTT. Translated, it gives CASSRDRRGKLFF.

This chain links TRBV19 with TRBJ2-1; TRBD2 matches at 9 bases. Germline V gene lookup returns CDR1 LNHDA and CDR2 SQIVND (reference sequence). V lost 1 base, J lost 0 bases, and 7 bases stayed unmatched. The CDR3 loop spans 18 amino acids. As DNA, the CDR3 is TGTGCCAGTAGTATAGGCAGCGGGGGGCCTCGCTCCTACAATGAGCAGTTCTTC. Its translation is CASSIGSGGPRSYNEQFF.

The chain carries TRBV30 and TRBJ2-2; D call uncertain. The CDR3 sequence is 13 residues long. The V end lost 3 bases, the J end lost 5 bases, and 10 bases lay between the germline ends. In germline, CDR1 is GTSNPN, CDR2 SVGIG (reference sequence). As DNA, the CDR3 is TGTGCCTGGAGCGGGTATGGAACCGGGGAGCTGTTTTTT. Translating gives CAWSGYGTGELFF.

V and J are TRBV2 and TRBJ2-3, with D possibly called TRBD1 or TRBD2 (7 bases each). Trimming removed 6 bases from V and 0 bases from J, with 28 bases in between. Looked up from germline, CDR1 is SNHLY and CDR2 is FYNNEI. This CDR3 region has 20 residues. DNA of the CDR3: TGTGCCAGCAGCCCCCGGACAGGCAGGGGGGGACTGGATAGCACAGATACGCAGTATTTT. Its translation: CASSPRTGRGGLDSTDTQYF.

The chain couples TRBV5-1 to TRBJ1-4, with D uncertain. The CDR3 has 14 residues. Germline CDR1 is SGHRS and CDR2 is YFSETQ. The V and J ends lost 0 bases and 4 bases respectively, with 7 bases between them. The CDR3 spells CASSLGAFNEKLFF. CDR3 sequence (DNA): TGCGCCAGCAGCTTGGGGGCATTTAATGAAAAACTGTTTTTT.

The chain joins TRBV4-2 to TRBJ1-1; unclear D gene. The CDR3 length is 15 residues. V shed 4 bases and J shed 3 bases, with 15 bases lying between them. The germline gives CDR1 LGHNA, CDR2 YNFKEQ. The CDR3: CASSLPSPMYTEAFF. The DNA for the CDR3 is TGTGCCAGCAGCCTGCCCTCACCTATGTACACTGAAGCTTTCTTT.

This rearrangement joins TRBV28 to TRBJ2-5; possible D gene TRBD1, 5 bases. Germline CDR1 reads MDHEN; CDR2 reads SYDVKM. V dropped 2 bases and J dropped 2 bases, with 12 bases sitting between them. The CDR3 contains 15 residues. The CDR3 sequence is CASSLTGSIQETQYF. The CDR3 DNA sequence: TGTGCCAGCAGTTTAACAGGCTCTATTCAAGAGACCCAGTACTTC.

J is TRBJ2-7 and V is TRBV7-9; D gene unclear. CDR3 length: 13 amino acids. Looked up from germline, CDR1 is SEHNR and CDR2 is FQNEAQ (reference sequence). V was clipped by 2 bases and J by 6 bases, with 11 bases between them. The CDR3 region has the DNA TGTGCCAGCAGCTTAACCGTGTGGAGCGAGCAGTACTTC. It translates to CASSLTVWSEQYF.

The chain employs TRBV7-9 and TRBJ2-3, with TRBD2 as a possible D gene (5 bases). Deletions cut 6 bases from V and 8 bases from J, with 30 bases between. Germline CDR1 reads SEHNR; CDR2 reads FQNEAQ (reference sequence). The CDR3 has 18 residues. The CDR3 DNA reads TGTGCCAGCAGGCCAGAGGGATTTGCGGGTACGGGCACGGGTACGCAGTATTTT. Residues: CASRPEGFAGTGTGTQYF.

The CDR3 DNA is TGTGCCAGCAGCGTGGGGGGACTAGCAGCCACCTACGAGCAGTACTTC. This sequence encodes CASSVGGLAATYEQYF. This chain links TRBV9 with TRBJ2-7; 9 nucleotides line up with TRBD2. V shed 2 bases, J shed 2 bases, and the junction held 8 bases outside the gene matches. The CDR3 contains 16 residues. From germline, CDR1 is SGDLS and CDR2 YYNGEE. The whole variable domain, filled in from reference TRBV9 and TRBJ2-7, reads DSGVTQTPKHLITATGQRVTLRCSPRSGDLSVYWYQQSLDQGLQFLIQYYNGEERAKGNILERFSAQQFPDLHSELNLSSLELGDSALYFCASSVGGLAATYEQYFGPGTRLTVT.

This rearrangement joins TRBV5-1 to TRBJ2-3; D assignment may be TRBD1 or TRBD2 (7 bases each). V lost 4 bases and J 3 bases, leaving 18 bases between the germline ends. The CDR3 extends over 16 amino acids. Germline lookup yields CDR1 SGHRS and CDR2 YFSETQ. The CDR3 here is CASSSRVQGGTDTQYF. The DNA for the CDR3 is TGCGCCAGCAGCAGCCGAGTCCAGGGGGGGACAGATACGCAGTATTTT.

The chain joins TRBV11-1 to TRBJ2-7; a weak D match, TRBD1 (5 bases). V was shortened by 5 bases and J by 6 bases, with 14 bases between the two germline ends. This CDR3 region has 13 residues. Germline lookup yields CDR1 SGHAT and CDR2 FQDESV (reference sequence). CDR3 bases: TGTGCCAGCAGCACCCAACAGGTATCCGAGCAGTACTTC. Translation: CASSTQQVSEQYF.

This chain uses TRBV19 with TRBJ2-7; 8 positions match TRBD2. Losses at the gene ends were 5 bases for V and 5 bases for J; bases not matched to a gene: 11. Germline CDR1 is LNHDA and CDR2 is SQIVND (reference sequence). The CDR3 has 15 residues. Here the CDR3 DNA reads TGTGCCAGTAGTCTAACCCGGGGGGGGGAGAACGAGCAGTACTTC. This translates into CASSLTRGGENEQYF.

This chain joins TRBV5-4 and TRBJ2-7; D assignment may be TRBD1 or TRBD2 (5 bases each). V was pared by 3 bases and J by 4 bases, with 5 bases between. The CDR3 has 11 residues. CDR1 SGHNT and CDR2 YYREEE come from the germline V gene (reference sequence). The CDR3 region is CASSWGYEQYF. CDR3 nucleotide sequence: TGTGCCAGCAGCTGGGGGTACGAGCAGTACTTC.

This sequence joins TRBV19 and TRBJ1-2; TRBD1 agrees at 8 bases. Germline V CDR1 and CDR2: LNHDA, SQIVND (reference sequence). The V and J ends lost 3 bases and 5 bases, in that order; junction bases with no gene match: 8. The CDR3 sequence is 15 residues long. CDR3 in DNA: TGTGCCAGTAGTATTACAGGGGGTATGGTGTATGGCTACACCTTC. Translation: CASSITGGMVYGYTF.

V usage is TRBV5-6 and J usage is TRBJ2-7; D remains unclear. The CDR3 covers 11 residues. V lost 4 bases and J 3 bases, leaving 5 bases between the germline ends. Germline V gene lookup returns CDR1 SGHDT and CDR2 YYEEEE. Here the CDR3 reads CASSQYYEQYF. The CDR3, as DNA: TGTGCCAGCAGCCAATACTACGAGCAGTACTTC.